Listed below are T cell receptor beta chains from one sample, sequenced in a study of a mutant IDH1 vaccine in newly diagnosed glioma. Their antigens are not known. Profiled with immunoSEQ multiplex PCR; TCRdb holds only in-frame clones, not every one. The sample consists of tens of thousands of clones, roughly three quarters of them appearing once. The input for sequencing was peripheral blood mononuclear cells (PBMCs), taken from a glioma patient whose treatment included an IDH1 peptide vaccine. The origin of the receptors is a man aged 18 to 30 with glioma. Some clones in this sample may be carry-over from other donors' samples. Each CDR3 is given without its conserved first and last residue. The order of the fields is J gene, V gene, clone size, CDR3 protein. Some rows mark clone size as missing; the rest say once, few, many or name a class of expanded clone.

TRBJ2-7 TRBV5-4 - ASSLVRLAGGPHEQY
TRBJ2-5 TRBV4-3 - ASSQLGVFRETQY
TRBJ2-2 TRBV28 - ASSYITFTGELF
TRBJ1-1 TRBV6-6 - ASLILVPWNTEAF
TRBJ2-1 TRBV11-2 - ASSSGPGEQF
TRBJ2-5 TRBV7-4 - ASSFNHRKETQY
TRBJ2-1 TRBV11-3 - ASSLDSGLSSYNEQF
TRBJ1-2 TRBV6-5 - ASSYSSSNYGYT
TRBJ1-5 TRBV10-3 - AISDRGLAGQPQH
TRBJ1-5 TRBV6-1 - ASSEWRGNQPQH
TRBJ2-1 TRBV7-6 - ASSLVEGSSYNEQF
TRBJ1-2 TRBV29-1 once SGSGYT
TRBJ1-5 TRBV18 few ASSHDRGKQPQH